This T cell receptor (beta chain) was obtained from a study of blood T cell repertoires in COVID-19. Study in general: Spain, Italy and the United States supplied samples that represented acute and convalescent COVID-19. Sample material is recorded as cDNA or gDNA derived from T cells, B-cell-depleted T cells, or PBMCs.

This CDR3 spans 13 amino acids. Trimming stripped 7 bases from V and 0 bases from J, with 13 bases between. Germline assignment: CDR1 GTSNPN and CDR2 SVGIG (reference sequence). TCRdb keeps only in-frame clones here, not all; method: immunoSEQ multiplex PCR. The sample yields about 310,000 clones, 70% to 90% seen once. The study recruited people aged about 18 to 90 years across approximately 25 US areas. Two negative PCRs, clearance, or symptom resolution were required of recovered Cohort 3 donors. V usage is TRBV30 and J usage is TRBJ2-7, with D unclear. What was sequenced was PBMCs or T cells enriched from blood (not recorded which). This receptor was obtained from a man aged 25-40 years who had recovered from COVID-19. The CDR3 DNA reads TGTGCCTCCCCGACTGGAAGCTCCTACGAGCAGTACTTC. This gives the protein CASPTGSSYEQYF.